The clone carrying this T cell receptor beta chain was detected a few times. The antigen is not known. The data were taken from a study of post-analysis software for immune sequencing data. Study details: Some patients lacked subtype; others had relapsing-remitting, secondary progressive or progressive-relapsing disease.

Each TCR beta cDNA library carried unique molecular identifiers. Each CDR3 protein gets one entry after TCRdb re-called the PCR reads with MiXCR. Counted here are 250,000 to 300,000 distinct CDR3 sequences, 36% occurring once; the ten biggest clones make up 4% to 6%. Overall study results and limits: Higher frequency in patients than in controls was seen for 5 or 6 TRBV segments, with TRBV5-6, TRBV5-1 and TRBV20-1 among them. By F measure, samples from a shared preparation batch strongly co-clustered. When compared against controls, multiple sclerosis patients showed significantly lower normalized Chao1 diversity.

The CDR3 is made up of 15 amino acids. The germline CDR1 and CDR2 sequences are SGHTA and FQGNSA. The V and J ends lost 1 base and 7 bases, in that order; junction bases with no gene match: 10. V usage is TRBV7-2 and J usage is TRBJ2-7; 7 bases agree with TRBD2. The clonotype comes from a girl aged 10 to 17 with multiple sclerosis. Material for sequencing was blood. The CDR3 loop is CASSLGWSSGNEQYF. CDR3 sequence (DNA): TGTGCCAGCAGCTTAGGGTGGTCTAGCGGCAATGAGCAGTACTTC.